This record covers a single T cell receptor (beta chain). Its antigen is still unknown. The sample comes from a study of beta chain features in type 1 diabetes. Study background: Sorted cells, approximately 110,000,000 in number, were examined across all samples.

Study conclusions and caveats: Shorter TCRB CDR3s, moderately but significantly so, marked every one of the four CD4+ subsets in Type 1 diabetes patients.

Expressed TCRB transcripts were sequenced because the entire RNA isolate underwent reverse transcription. TCRdb's copy holds only in-frame clones and misses some; the assay was immunoSEQ multiplex PCR. This sample has around 360,000 clones, with around 12% found just once. V was clipped by 4 bases and J by 2 bases; unmatched bases: 6. CDR3 length equals 16 residues. CDR1 is SEHNR and CDR2 is FQNEAQ in the germline V gene (reference sequence). Sequencing was performed on naive CD4+ T cells from blood. The gene calls are TRBV7-9 and TRBJ2-1; TRBD1 matches 9 bases. The receptor comes from a woman aged 18-29 years with type 1 diabetes. CDR3 in amino acids: CASSSSDRGTYNEQFF. The CDR3 nucleotides are TGTGCCAGCAGCTCGTCCGACAGGGGGACCTACAATGAGCAGTTCTTC.